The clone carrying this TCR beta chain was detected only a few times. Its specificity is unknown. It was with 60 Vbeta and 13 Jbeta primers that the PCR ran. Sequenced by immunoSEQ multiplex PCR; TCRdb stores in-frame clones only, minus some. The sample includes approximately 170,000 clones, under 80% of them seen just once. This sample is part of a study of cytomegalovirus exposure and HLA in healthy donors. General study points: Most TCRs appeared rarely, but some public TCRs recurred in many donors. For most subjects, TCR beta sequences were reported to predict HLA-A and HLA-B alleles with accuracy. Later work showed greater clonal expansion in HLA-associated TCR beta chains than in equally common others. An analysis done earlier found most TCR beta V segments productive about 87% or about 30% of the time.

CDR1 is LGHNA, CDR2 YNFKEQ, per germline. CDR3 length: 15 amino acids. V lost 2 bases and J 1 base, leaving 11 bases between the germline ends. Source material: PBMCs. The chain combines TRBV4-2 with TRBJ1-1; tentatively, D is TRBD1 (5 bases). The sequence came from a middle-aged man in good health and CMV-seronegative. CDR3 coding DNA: TGTGCCAGCAGCCAACCGGGACTCAGGAACACTGAAGCTTTCTTT. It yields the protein CASSQPGLRNTEAFF.